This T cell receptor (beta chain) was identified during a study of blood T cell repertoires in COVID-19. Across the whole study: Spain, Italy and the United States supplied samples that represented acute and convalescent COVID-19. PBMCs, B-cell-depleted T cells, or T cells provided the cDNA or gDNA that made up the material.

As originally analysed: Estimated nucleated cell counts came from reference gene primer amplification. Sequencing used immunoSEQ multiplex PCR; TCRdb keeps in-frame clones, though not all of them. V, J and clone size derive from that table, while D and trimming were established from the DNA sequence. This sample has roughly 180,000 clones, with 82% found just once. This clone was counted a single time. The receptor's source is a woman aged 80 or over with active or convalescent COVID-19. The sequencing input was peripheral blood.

The CDR3 protein is CASRRTGQLYEQYF. CDR3 coding DNA: TGTGCCAGCAGGCGGACGGGACAGCTCTACGAGCAGTACTTC. The V and J genes are TRBV6-5 and TRBJ2-7, with TRBD1 identical over 7 bases. The CDR3 contains 14 residues. V trimming: 6 bases; J trimming: 3 bases; junction bases outside the gene matches: 8. In germline, CDR1 is MNHEY, CDR2 SVGAGI.